The clone carrying this T cell receptor (beta chain) was observed once. The target antigen is unknown. This CDR3 region has 15 residues. CDR1 and CDR2 (germline): MNHEY, SMNVEV (reference sequence). The V gene lost 7 bases and the J gene lost 0 bases, with 16 bases spanning the gap. The data were obtained in a study of T cell repertoires in cytomegalovirus infection. Study results and caveats: HLA-C-restricted CMV-specific TCR beta clonotypes were dominant in the ex vivo response.

TCRdb reprocessed the reads with MiXCR, giving one entry per CDR3 protein. This sample has fewer than 400,000 distinct CDR3 sequences, with 18% found just once. Sequencing used PBMCs. The chain links TRBV27 to TRBJ2-7; the D gene is possibly TRBD2 (5 bases). This clonotype was obtained from a human donor in good health (CMV status not recorded). Some clones in this sample may be carry-over from other donors' samples. The chain's CDR3 is CASTTLERLSYEQYF. CDR3 DNA: TGTGCCAGCACCACACTGGAGCGGCTCTCCTACGAGCAGTACTTC.